This T cell receptor (beta chain) was found in a study of blood T cells in healthy people across ages. For the second PCR, which ran for about 6 to 11 cycles, a sample-barcoded 5' primer and a J-beta primer mix were used. TCRdb independently ran MiXCR on the 5' RACE reads; one entry per CDR3 protein. Among under 2 million distinct CDR3 sequences listed, about 35% were seen once. CDR1 and CDR2 from the germline V gene are SGHNT and YYREEE (reference sequence). Losses at the gene ends were 6 bases for V and 1 base for J; bases not matched to a gene: 5. The CDR3 runs 14 residues. The chain has TRBV5-4 and TRBJ1-1, with TRBD1 identical over 8 bases. Sequenced material: blood. This receptor was obtained from a woman in her twenties or thirties in good health. CDR3 amino acids: CASKRTGTNTEAFF. DNA for the CDR3: TGTGCCAGCAAAAGGACAGGGACGAACACTGAAGCTTTCTTT.